The following is a T cell receptor beta chain sequence with its context. The ends lost 2 bases at V and 6 bases at J; junction bases unmatched: 11. Per the germline V gene, CDR1 is LGHDT and CDR2 is YNNKEL (reference sequence). This CDR3 region has 17 residues. With a J-beta primer mix and a sample-barcoded 5' primer, a second PCR ran about 7 to 12 cycles. TCRdb reprocessed the 5' RACE reads with MiXCR, giving one entry per CDR3 protein. In the table there are roughly 1.5 million distinct CDR3 sequences, roughly 43% of which are singletons. This sample is part of a study of blood T cells in healthy people across ages.

This receptor was obtained from a woman aged 18-35 years in good health. The V gene is TRBV3-1, the J gene TRBJ2-1; 9 nucleotides agree with TRBD2. Sequencing used blood. CDR3 DNA sequence: TGTGCCAGCAGCCAAACTAATCTAGCGGGGAGGAGCAATGAGCAGTTCTTC. Translation: CASSQTNLAGRSNEQFF.